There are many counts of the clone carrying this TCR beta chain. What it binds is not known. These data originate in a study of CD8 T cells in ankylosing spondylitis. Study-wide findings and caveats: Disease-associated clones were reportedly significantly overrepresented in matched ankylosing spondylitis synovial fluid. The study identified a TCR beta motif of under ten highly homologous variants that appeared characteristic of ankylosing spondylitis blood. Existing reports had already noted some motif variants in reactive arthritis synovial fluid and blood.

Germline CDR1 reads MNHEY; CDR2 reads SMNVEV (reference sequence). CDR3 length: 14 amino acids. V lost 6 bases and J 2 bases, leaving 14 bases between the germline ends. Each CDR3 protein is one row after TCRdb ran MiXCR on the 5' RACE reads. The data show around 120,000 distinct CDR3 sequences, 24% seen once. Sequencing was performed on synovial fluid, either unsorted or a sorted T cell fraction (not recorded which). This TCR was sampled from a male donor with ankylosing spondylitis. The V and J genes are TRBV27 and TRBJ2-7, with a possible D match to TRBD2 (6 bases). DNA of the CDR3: TGTGCCAGCAGCTCTAGGAGGGTCACCTACGAGCAGTACGTC. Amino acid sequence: CASSSRRVTYEQYV.